The 26 T cell receptor beta chains presented below share a single source sample, sequenced in a study of radiation and T cells in renal cell carcinoma. Indicated time point: baseline pretreatment blood. Treatment noted: 15 Gy SBRT to primary tumor, nephrectomy 4 weeks later. The protocol was immunoSEQ multiplex PCR, while the TCRdb copy is restricted to in-frame clones and leaves out a portion. The data contain roughly 53,000 clones, 65% to 90% of them singletons. The starting material was blood, obtained from a patient whose treatment included radiotherapy and nephrectomy. These TCRs come from a woman between 65 and 79 years old with renal cell carcinoma.

This clone was detected a few times. J is TRBJ1-3 and V is TRBV5-1; a weak D match, TRBD1 (5 bases). The CDR3 has 14 residues. V lost 3 bases to trimming and J lost 4 bases, with 11 bases between them. CDR1 SGHRS and CDR2 YFSETQ come from the germline V gene. The CDR3 DNA follows: TGCGCCAGCAGCTCCCCGGGGGTAGGAAACACCATATATTTT. As protein: CASSSPGVGNTIYF.

There are a few counts of this clone. The chain has TRBV30 and TRBJ1-1, with D unresolved. Germline CDR1 and CDR2: GTSNPN and SVGIG (reference sequence). This CDR3 has 11 amino acids. Trimming removed 1 base at V and 8 bases at J, with 8 bases between. Written as DNA, the CDR3 is TGTGCCTGGAGTGACCGATTCGAAGCTTTCTTT. Protein sequence: CAWSDRFEAFF.

V is TRBV9 and J is TRBJ2-1; either TRBD1 or TRBD2 may fit D (5 bases each). V lost 4 bases and J lost 6, with 14 bases in between. Germline CDR1 is SGDLS and CDR2 is YYNGEE. This CDR3 has 14 amino acids. DNA for the CDR3: TGTGCCAGCAGCTCAAGGGACGCCCCCAATGAGCAGTTCTTC. Translating gives CASSSRDAPNEQFF.

V usage is TRBV25-1 and J usage is TRBJ1-5; D uncertain. The CDR3 extends over 13 amino acids. CDR1 is MGHDK and CDR2 is SYGVNS in the germline V gene. V was clipped by 8 bases and J by 2 bases, with 10 bases between them. CDR3 residues: CASSGEGNQPQHF. CDR3 bases: TGTGCCAGCTCTGGGGAGGGCAATCAGCCCCAGCATTTT.

The chain uses TRBV7-2 and TRBJ1-4; TRBD1 matches 8 bases. The CDR3 extends over 14 amino acids. CDR1 and CDR2 (germline): SGHTA, FQGNSA. Unmatched junction bases numbered 7, after V lost 5 bases and J lost 8 bases. The CDR3 region has the DNA TGTGCCAGCAGCCCACGGACAGGGAAAGAAAAACTGTTTTTT. Its protein is CASSPRTGKEKLFF.

This clone was counted only a few times. The chain employs TRBV6-5 and TRBJ2-5, with 11 bases fitting TRBD2. The V gene's germline CDR1 is MNHEY and CDR2 SVGAGI. The trim removed 2 bases at V and 2 bases at J, leaving 4 bases unmatched. The CDR3 covers 16 residues. The CDR3 DNA reads TGTGCCAGCAGTTACGATCTAGCGGGGGGACAAGAGACCCAGTACTTC. It specifies CASSYDLAGGQETQYF.

The J gene is TRBJ1-5, the V gene TRBV19, with D possibly matching TRBD1 (6 bases). The CDR3 consists of 19 residues. Trimming left V 7 bases short and J 0 bases short, with 25 bases between. Germline V gene data show CDR1 as LNHDA and CDR2 as SQIVND (reference sequence). This CDR3 is CASIPAWGTYRHSNQPQHF. In DNA form, the CDR3 reads TGTGCCAGTATTCCCGCGTGGGGGACATATCGACATAGCAATCAGCCCCAGCATTTT.

This clone showed up just a few times. The J gene is TRBJ1-2, the V gene TRBV19; no clear D. CDR1 and CDR2 from the germline V gene are LNHDA and SQIVND (reference sequence). CDR3 length: 12 amino acids. V was pared by 8 bases and J by 2 bases, with 9 bases between. CDR3 nucleotides: TGTGCCAGTGCAAAAGTAAACTATGGCTACACCTTC. Residues: CASAKVNYGYTF.

The chain carries TRBV11-2 and TRBJ1-6, with no clear D. The CDR3 is 13 residues long. Trimming left V 0 bases short and J 6 bases short, with 3 bases between. From germline, CDR1 is SGHAT and CDR2 FQNNGV. CDR3 residues: CASSLEGNSPLHF. CDR3 nucleotides: TGTGCCAGCAGCTTAGAGGGTAATTCACCCCTCCACTTT. Full variable domain (outside the CDR3, taken from reference TRBV11-2 and TRBJ1-6): EAGVAQSPRYKIIEKRQSVAFWCNPISGHATLYWYQQILGQGPKLLIQFQNNGVVDDSQLPKDRFSAERLKGVDSTLKIQPAKLEDSAVYLCASSLEGNSPLHFGNGTRLTVT.

The chain uses TRBV7-6 and TRBJ2-1, with 8 nucleotides matching TRBD2. The CDR3 has 18 residues. V lost 5 bases to trimming and J lost 2 bases; unmatched junction nucleotides: 14. The V gene's germline CDR1 is SGHVS and CDR2 FNYEAQ. The chain's CDR3 is CASSRRLSGSATYNEQFF. In DNA form, the CDR3 reads TGTGCCAGCAGCCGACGTTTAAGCGGGAGCGCTACCTACAATGAGCAGTTCTTC.

At least ten counts were recorded for this clone. The chain employs TRBV29-1 and TRBJ2-7; a possible D gene is TRBD1 (6 bases). The CDR3 extends over 14 amino acids. CDR1 SQVTM and CDR2 ANQGSEA come from the germline V gene. The germline V and J ends were trimmed by 6 bases and 0 bases, with 15 bases remaining between them. The CDR3 sequence: CSVVWTVSSYEQYF. The CDR3 nucleotides read TGCAGCGTCGTATGGACAGTGAGCTCCTACGAGCAGTACTTC.

The count of this clone is one. V usage is TRBV9 and J usage is TRBJ2-1; 7 positions match TRBD1. The CDR3 consists of 15 residues. From germline, CDR1 is SGDLS and CDR2 YYNGEE. Trimming at V came to 3 bases and at J to 4 bases, leaving 7 bases not matched to a gene. The CDR3 sequence: CASSEGQSAYNEQFF. DNA for the CDR3: TGTGCCAGCAGCGAGGGACAGAGTGCTTACAATGAGCAGTTCTTC.

The V call is TRBV7-2, the J call TRBJ2-3; 8 bases map to TRBD1. The trim removed 5 bases at V and 7 bases at J, leaving 8 bases unmatched. The CDR3 runs 14 residues. The germline CDR1 and CDR2 sequences are SGHTA and FQGNSA. CDR3 sequence: CASSRTGTEHTQYF. In DNA, the CDR3 is TGTGCCAGCAGCCGGACAGGGACCGAGCATACGCAGTATTTT.

This clone was seen just once. The CDR3 DNA reads TGCGCCAGCAGCTTGGGACAGGGGATGGGCACAGATACGCAGTATTTT. Its translation: CASSLGQGMGTDTQYF. The chain carries TRBV5-1 and TRBJ2-3, with TRBD1 matching 8 bases. CDR1 SGHRS and CDR2 YFSETQ come from the germline V gene. This CDR3 contains 16 residues. The ends lost 0 bases at V and 1 base at J; junction bases unmatched: 4.

The V call is TRBV18, the J call TRBJ1-5; no clear D gene. Trimming took off 3 bases at V and 1 base at J, with 7 bases between the two ends. The length of the CDR3 is 14 residues. Germline V lookup: CDR1 KGHSH, CDR2 LQKENI. The CDR3 bases are TGTGCCAGCTCACCGGACCGGAGCAATCAGCCCCAGCATTTT. Protein product: CASSPDRSNQPQHF. Based on the CDR3 plus reference TRBV18 and TRBJ1-5, the full variable domain is NAGVMQNPRHLVRRRGQEARLRCSPMKGHSHVYWYRQLPEEGLKFMVYLQKENIIDESGMPKERFSAEFPKEGPSILRIQQVVRGDSAAYFCASSPDRSNQPQHFGDGTRLSIL.

The chain carries TRBV10-3 and TRBJ2-2; 7 positions agree with TRBD1. V dropped 2 bases and J dropped 6; count of bases not matched to a gene: 9. Germline V gives CDR1 ENHRY, CDR2 SYGVKD. The CDR3 sequence is 16 residues long. The CDR3 spells CAISEGRTGWSGELFF. Written as DNA, the CDR3 is TGTGCCATCAGTGAGGGTAGGACAGGATGGTCCGGGGAGCTGTTTTTT.

The chain carries TRBV30 and TRBJ1-5; TRBD1 is a possible D gene (6 bases). Germline V gene data show CDR1 as GTSNPN and CDR2 as SVGIG (reference sequence). Trimming removed 2 bases from V and 6 bases from J, with 20 bases in between. The CDR3 runs to 16 residues. This CDR3 reads CAWSHHSGGPAQPQHF. The CDR3 nucleotides read TGTGCCTGGAGTCACCATTCGGGGGGCCCGGCTCAGCCCCAGCATTTT. The full variable domain, its missing parts supplied by reference TRBV30 and TRBJ1-5, is SQTIHQWPATLVQPVGSPLSLECTVEGTSNPNLYWYRQAAGRGLQLLFYSVGIGQISSEVPQNLSASRPQDRQFILSSKKLLLSDSGFYLCAWSHHSGGPAQPQHFGDGTRLSIL.

The chain employs TRBV6-1 and TRBJ2-2, with D perhaps being TRBD1 or TRBD2 (6 bases each). This CDR3 region has 15 residues. V shed 5 bases and J shed 4 bases, with 14 bases lying between them. CDR1 and CDR2 (germline): MNHNS, SASEGT. The CDR3 bases are TGTGCCAGCAGTCGCGGGGACATATCCACCGGGGAGCTGTTTTTT. It codes for CASSRGDISTGELFF.

This chain uses TRBV4-1 with TRBJ1-5, with 7 bases lining up with TRBD1. V was pared by 3 bases and J by 6 bases, with 11 bases of the junction left unmatched. This CDR3 has 16 amino acids. Germline values: CDR1 MGHRA, CDR2 YSYEKL. DNA for the CDR3: TGCGCCAGCAGCCACCAGACAGGGTCGGTCGCTCAGCCCCAGCATTTT. Protein: CASSHQTGSVAQPQHF.

This clone was observed a single time. The chain combines TRBV7-6 with TRBJ2-7; TRBD2 might be the D (6 bases). The CDR3 spans 15 residues. Deletions cut 6 bases from V and 3 bases from J, with 18 bases between. Germline assignment: CDR1 SGHVS and CDR2 FNYEAQ. The CDR3 spells CASSPTRGNLYEQYF. The CDR3 DNA follows: TGTGCCAGCAGTCCCACTCGGGGGAACCTCTACGAGCAGTACTTC.

This chain uses TRBV11-3 with TRBJ2-7, with D uncertain. The V end was cut by 3 bases, the J end by 0 bases, with 9 bases between. CDR1 and CDR2 (germline): SGHNT, YENEEA. This CDR3 has 14 residues. CDR3 residues: CASSFSPSSYEQYF. The CDR3, as DNA: TGTGCCAGCAGCTTCAGTCCGAGCTCCTACGAGCAGTACTTC.

This chain uses TRBV19 with TRBJ2-1, with 10 bases that match TRBD2. Germline V gives CDR1 LNHDA, CDR2 SQIVND (reference sequence). This CDR3 is built from 15 residues. J lost 9 bases, V lost 3 bases, and 8 bases had no gene match. The CDR3 sequence: CASSISGRWIGEQFF. CDR3 bases: TGTGCCAGTAGTATTAGCGGGAGGTGGATTGGTGAGCAGTTCTTC.

The sample holds a few counts of this clone. This chain links TRBV4-3 with TRBJ2-2; no firm D call. The germline CDR1 and CDR2 sequences are LGHNA and YSLEER. Trimming shortened V by 0 bases and J by 5 bases, and 7 bases separated the two germline ends. The CDR3 totals 14 residues. The CDR3 loop is CASSQDLLTGELFF. In nucleotides, the CDR3 is TGCGCCAGCAGCCAAGATCTATTGACCGGGGAGCTGTTTTTT.

Only one count was recorded for this clone. The chain is built from TRBV18 and TRBJ1-5; 8 positions match TRBD1. The CDR3 totals 15 residues. Germline V gene data show CDR1 as KGHSH and CDR2 as LQKENI. Germline trimming cut 3 bases from V and 2 bases from J; bases unmatched to any gene: 3. The CDR3 sequence is CASSPQGQGNQPQHF. The CDR3 DNA sequence: TGTGCCAGCTCACCCCAGGGACAGGGCAATCAGCCCCAGCATTTT.

This clone was detected once. The chain employs TRBV9 and TRBJ2-1; 11 bases line up with TRBD2. V was pared by 4 bases and J by 4 bases, with 7 bases of the junction left unmatched. There are 16 residues in the CDR3. Germline V gives CDR1 SGDLS, CDR2 YYNGEE. The CDR3 nucleotides read TGTGCCAGCAGCCCTCTAGCGGGAGGCTCTTACAATGAGCAGTTCTTC. Translation: CASSPLAGGSYNEQFF.

The V call is TRBV30, the J call TRBJ2-1; possibly TRBD2 for D (6 bases). The CDR3 is 12 residues long. Trimming took 1 base from V and 8 from J, leaving 9 bases between them. Germline CDR1 and CDR2: GTSNPN and SVGIG (reference sequence). CDR3 protein: CAWSGGGDEQFF. The CDR3 bases are TGTGCCTGGAGTGGCGGAGGGGATGAGCAGTTCTTC.